This T cell receptor (beta chain) came from a study of T cell responses to AZD1222 COVID-19 vaccine (TCRdb year 2021). Turning to the overall study: AZD1222 recipients with second doses at about 4 weeks or about 12 weeks were pooled, because spike-specific TCR depth and breadth did not differ between schedules. Trial participants were enrolled by age into subgroups of 18-55, 56-69 and 70-plus years, and around 140, 26 and 57 TCR-sequenced participants, respectively, were included in these subgroups. A total of 233 trial participants underwent TCR sequencing, of whom about 200 had received two doses of AZD1222 and around 25 had received two doses of the MenACWY control vaccine. Paper-wide results and their limitations: In the small 56-69-year group, the increase in depth fell short of significance, most likely because of low power. Because no day 14 peak-response samples were available, repertoires were characterized only after the peak T cell response. Spike-specific TCR breadth and depth rose significantly after two AZD1222 doses compared with day 0 and with MenACWY recipients. Nearly half of unique spike-specific TCRs reportedly recognized epitopes outside regions mutated in the B.1.351 and B.1.1.7 variants. Participants were mostly white British and included more females than males, and it was suggested by the authors that clonal diversity may have been underestimated. Vaccine-associated CD4 TCRs spanned the whole spike protein, with dominant responses in regions 160-218 and 743-854. Conclusions about previously exposed vaccinees are limited because only a handful of AZD1222 recipients were SARS-CoV-2 seropositive at baseline.

According to the germline V gene, CDR1 reads SNHLY and CDR2 reads FYNNEI. Reading from cysteine to phenylalanine, the CDR3 counts 13 amino acids. Of all the DNA, just the CDR3 is kept, 39 bases in frame from base 1. Trimming at the junction amounts to 9 bases on V and 0 bases on J, and the germline ends lie 9 bases apart. Interpreted using the paper, the time point label stands for: baseline before first vaccination. Vaccinee samples were obtained from the UK trials COV001 and COV002, which included a single-blind randomized controlled phase 2/3 trial of AZD1222 (ChAdOx1 nCoV-19) in healthy adults. For TCRbeta chain sequencing, PBMC samples were collected from trial participants at day 0 and at day 28 after the second dose. Details on this clone: The antigen it binds to is not known. Per-nucleotide qualities are absent, and no much larger clonotype sits a single base away.

The CDR3 regions of human TCRbeta chains were subjected to immunosequencing. In the paper's pipeline: Repertoire TCRs were matched against a reference library of SARS-CoV-2-specific TCRs generated with the MIRA antigen-specificity platform. Breadth was defined as the fraction of unique TCRs that were SARS-CoV-2-associated, and depth was defined as the fraction of total T cells that were SARS-CoV-2-associated. Each spike-specific TCR was assigned to its reactive spike region and to a CD4 or CD8 class using the MIRA data. Log10-transformed breadth and depth values were compared by one-way ANOVA with Sidak's multiple comparisons tests. Sourced from immuneACCESS, this table was stored by TCRdb with only in-frame sequences that have V and J called. A share of the clones is absent; for the studies checked, an unresolved V gene accounts for under half, and the remainder has no known explanation. Clone size and V and J calls were adopted from that table, with D and trimming inferred from the DNA. The sample contains about 55,000 clones, about 90% of them found a single time. The top ten hold just under 4% of the sample.

The starting material was peripheral blood, obtained on day 0 of AZD1222 vaccination. The receptor comes from an adult in good health. The receptor chain draws on TRBV2 and TRBJ2-1; TRBD2 is perhaps the D gene, given 6 matching bases. The CDR3 protein: CASRESSYNEQFF. At the DNA level, the sequence is TGTGCCAGTCGGGAGAGCTCCTACAATGAGCAGTTCTTC.